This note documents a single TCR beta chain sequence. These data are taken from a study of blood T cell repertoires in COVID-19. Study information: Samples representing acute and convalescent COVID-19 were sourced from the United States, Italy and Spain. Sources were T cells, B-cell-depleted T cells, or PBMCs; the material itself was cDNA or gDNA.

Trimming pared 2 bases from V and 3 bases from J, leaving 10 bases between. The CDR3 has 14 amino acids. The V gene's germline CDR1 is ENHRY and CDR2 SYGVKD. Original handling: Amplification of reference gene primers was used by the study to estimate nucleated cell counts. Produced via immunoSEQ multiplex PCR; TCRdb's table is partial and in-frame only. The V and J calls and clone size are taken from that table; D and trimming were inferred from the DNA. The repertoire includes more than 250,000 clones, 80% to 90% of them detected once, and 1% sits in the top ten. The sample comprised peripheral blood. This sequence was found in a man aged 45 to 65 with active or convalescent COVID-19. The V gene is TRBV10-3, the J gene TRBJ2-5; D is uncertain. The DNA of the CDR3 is TGTGCCATCAGTGAGGCTGCCCGCGAAGAGACCCAGTACTTC. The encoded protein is CAISEAAREETQYF.